What follows are 22 T cell receptor beta chains derived from one specimen sequenced in a study of regulatory T cells in long-lasting Graves disease. CDR3 regions were amplified by Arm-PCR using iRepertoire HTBI primers to build TCR beta libraries. One entry per CDR3 protein, called by TCRdb with MiXCR from the multiplex PCR reads. The profile covers around 450,000 distinct CDR3 sequences, with approximately 16% appearing a single time and about 8.3% taken by the ten largest. Time point here: newly diagnosed GD, antithyroid drugs for less than 3 months. The TCR library was made from RNA that had been extracted from PBMCs in TRIzol. A further study also used this sample, focusing on T cells in Graves' hyperthyroidism and ophthalmopathy.

This specimen consisted of peripheral blood mononuclear cells (PBMCs), obtained at new diagnosis, from a patient treated with antithyroid drugs. These receptors all stem from a woman in her thirties or forties with Graves disease.

This clonotype has ten or more counts. CDR3 sequence reads: CASIRDNSYEQYF. In nucleotides, the CDR3 is TGTGCCAGCATCCGGGACAACTCCTACGAGCAGTACTTC. V gene TRBV28 combines with J gene TRBJ2-7, with D possibly TRBD1 on 6 matching bases. The V end lost 7 bases, the J end lost 0 bases, and 10 bases lay between the germline ends. The CDR3 runs to 13 residues. Germline V gene lookup returns CDR1 MDHEN and CDR2 SYDVKM.

There are a few counts of this clonotype. Possible read error: a much larger clone is one base away. This CDR3 is CASSSLGRGKNAEAFF. In DNA form, the CDR3 reads TGTGCCAGCAGCTCCCTAGGCAGAGGGAAGAACGCTGAAGCTTTCTTT. This chain uses TRBV11-3 with TRBJ1-1; no firm D call. The CDR3 totals 16 residues. The V gene's germline CDR1 is SGHNT and CDR2 YENEEA.

This clonotype was counted ten times or more. The V and J genes are TRBV2 and TRBJ2-4; tentative D call: TRBD1 (5 bases). The CDR3 is 15 residues long. Trimming removed 6 bases from V and 8 bases from J, with 20 bases in between. Germline values: CDR1 SNHLY, CDR2 FYNNEI. This CDR3 is CASRPTSGLADIQYF. DNA for the CDR3: TGTGCCAGCAGGCCTACCTCAGGGTTGGCGGACATTCAGTACTTC.

At least ten counts were recorded for this clonotype. This chain connects TRBV7-2 to TRBJ2-7, with TRBD2 as a possible D gene (5 bases). Trimming removed 2 bases from V and 3 bases from J, with 11 bases in between. Looked up from germline, CDR1 is SGHTA and CDR2 is FQGNSA. CDR3 length: 14 residues. The CDR3 protein is CASSLQADRYEQYF. CDR3 bases: TGTGCCAGCAGCTTACAAGCGGACCGCTACGAGCAGTACTTC.

This clonotype came up many times. The rearrangement joins TRBV28 to TRBJ2-7, with 8 bases lining up with TRBD2. Trimming at V came to 7 bases and at J to 1 base, leaving 6 bases not matched to a gene. Germline-derived CDR1 and CDR2 are MDHEN and SYDVKM. This CDR3 comprises 14 residues. The CDR3 nucleotides are TGTGCCAGCACCCACGGGAGGGGTTCCTACGAGCAGTACTTC. It codes for CASTHGRGSYEQYF. Using reference TRBV28 and TRBJ2-7 for the parts outside the CDR3, the full variable domain is DVKVTQSSRYLVKRTGEKVFLECVQDMDHENMFWYRQDPGLGLRLIYFSYDVKMKEKGDIPEGYSVSREKKERFSLILESASTNQTSMYLCASTHGRGSYEQYFGPGTRLTVT.

To note about this clonotype: Given a much more abundant clone one base away, this may be a read error. The J gene is TRBJ2-7, the V gene TRBV11-1; 11 bases agree with TRBD2. Germline values: CDR1 SGHAT, CDR2 FQDESV (reference sequence). This CDR3 has 17 residues. V dropped 3 bases and J dropped 3; count of bases not matched to a gene: 10. This CDR3 reads CASSFRFSTSGIYEQYF. The CDR3 region has the DNA TGTGCCAGCAGCTTTCGATTTTCGACTAGCGGGATCTACGAGCAGTACTTC.

This clonotype turned up a few times. The J gene is TRBJ2-1, the V gene TRBV6-2 or TRBV6-3; D remains unclear. The CDR3 runs 12 residues. V was cut by 4 bases and J by 3 bases, with 4 bases left in between. Germline V CDR1 and CDR2: MNHEY, SVGEGT. The DNA of the CDR3 is TGTGCCAGCAGTTTCGACTACAATGAGCAGTTCTTC. Amino acids: CASSFDYNEQFF.

The table lists this clonotype with many counts. The chain employs TRBV11-2 and TRBJ2-2; possible D gene TRBD2, 6 bases. Germline V CDR1 and CDR2: SGHAT, FQNNGV. The CDR3 loop spans 16 amino acids. V lost 4 bases to trimming and J lost 3 bases, with 15 bases between them. The CDR3 here is CASSSGLTGDTGELFF. The CDR3 DNA is TGTGCCAGCAGCTCCGGGCTTACGGGGGACACCGGGGAGCTGTTTTTT.

There are many counts of this clonotype. V and J are TRBV27 and TRBJ2-5; tentatively, D is TRBD1 or TRBD2 (5 bases each). Germline V gene sequence: CDR1 MNHEY, CDR2 SMNVEV (reference sequence). The CDR3 is 19 residues long. V shed 2 bases and J shed 1 base, with 23 bases lying between them. CDR3 in DNA: TGTGCCAGCAGTTTACGGCAGGGAATCACCCGACTACCCCAAGAGACCCAGTACTTC. Its translation: CASSLRQGITRLPQETQYF.

Note on this clonotype: This could be a read error, since a much larger clone is one nucleotide away. The chain joins TRBV11-3 to TRBJ2-5, with 8 bases that match TRBD1. Germline-derived CDR1 and CDR2 are SGHNT and YENEEA. This CDR3 spans 15 amino acids. The CDR3 DNA is TGTGCCAGCACCTTACGGGACAGGTTACAAGAGACCCAGTACTTC. This translates into CASTLRDRLQETQYF.

This clonotype was recorded many times. The V gene is TRBV5-1, the J gene TRBJ2-2; 9 nucleotides agree with TRBD1. Germline V gives CDR1 SGHRS, CDR2 YFSETQ. The CDR3 consists of 14 residues. The J segment lost 4 bases and the V segment lost 5 bases, leaving 3 bases of the junction unmatched. The CDR3 region is CASRPTGGTGELFF. DNA for the CDR3: TGCGCCAGCAGACCGACAGGGGGCACCGGGGAGCTGTTTTTT.

The chain couples TRBV10-2 to TRBJ1-5, with D perhaps TRBD1 (6 bases). The CDR3 spans 16 residues. CDR1 is WSHSY, CDR2 SAAADI, per germline. V gave up 3 bases and J gave up 6 bases, with 18 bases separating them. The CDR3 protein is CASSDGGLSLGQPQHF. In nucleotides, the CDR3 is TGCGCCAGCAGTGACGGGGGCCTGTCCCTTGGTCAGCCCCAGCATTTT.

In its sample, this clonotype was seen a few times. The chain recombines TRBV19 with TRBJ2-6; 9 positions agree with TRBD1. The CDR3 sequence is 19 residues long. Trimming at V came to 2 bases and at J to 0 bases, leaving 8 bases not matched to a gene. Germline V gene sequence: CDR1 LNHDA, CDR2 SQIVND (reference sequence). As DNA, the CDR3 is TGTGCCAGTAGTATAAGGGGGGCGACAGGGGGCTCTGGGGCCAACGTCCTGACTTTC. Its protein product is CASSIRGATGGSGANVLTF.

Note on this clonotype: A much more abundant neighbour one base away suggests this may be a read error. The V gene is TRBV20-1, the J gene TRBJ2-1, with 9 bases identical to TRBD1. The DNA end is more similar to TRBJ2-5, so the J call may be wrong. CDR3 size: 16 residues. The V gene's germline CDR1 is DFQATT and CDR2 SNEGSKA (reference sequence). DNA for the CDR3: TGCATTGCTAGAGATCCCCGGACAGGGGATGTGGAGACCCAGTACTTC. Protein: CIARDPRTGDVETQYF.

This clonotype was counted between two and nine times. CDR3 protein: CASSDGGGNSPLHF. CDR3 bases: TGCGCCAGCAGTGACGGGGGAGGCAATTCACCCCTCCACTTT. V and J are TRBV4-1 and TRBJ1-6; D may be TRBD1 (5 bases). The CDR3 is 14 amino acids. Trimming shortened V by 6 bases and J by 7 bases, and 13 bases separated the two germline ends. Germline V gives CDR1 MGHRA, CDR2 YSYEKL.

The chain joins TRBV20-1 to TRBJ2-7; D might be TRBD1 or TRBD2, each matching 5 bases. CDR1 and CDR2 from the germline V gene are DFQATT and SNEGSKA (reference sequence). The length of the CDR3 is 14 residues. Trimming took 6 bases from V and 3 from J, leaving 18 bases between them. CDR3 region: CSASGKGVYYEQYF. CDR3 sequence (DNA): TGCAGTGCCAGCGGTAAAGGGGTATACTACGAGCAGTACTTC.

The rearrangement links TRBV28 to TRBJ2-5; 10 bases match TRBD2. The V and J ends lost 3 bases and 4 bases, in that order; junction bases with no gene match: 14. CDR3 length: 18 residues. Germline V gives CDR1 MDHEN, CDR2 SYDVKM. CDR3 in DNA: TGTGCCAGCAGTTTTAGGGTTTGGAGCGGGAGGGCCGGAGAGACCCAGTACTTC. It is translated as CASSFRVWSGRAGETQYF.

This chain connects TRBV7-9 to TRBJ2-3, with 8 bases matching TRBD2. The CDR3 has 15 amino acids. V was clipped by 4 bases and J by 4 bases; unmatched bases: 7. The germline V gene encodes CDR1 SEHNR and CDR2 FQNEAQ (reference sequence). This chain's CDR3 is CASSSHPGGADTQYF. Written as DNA, the CDR3 is TGTGCCAGCAGCTCCCACCCCGGGGGGGCAGATACGCAGTATTTT.

V and J are TRBV19 and TRBJ1-1; 8 nucleotides line up with TRBD1. In germline, CDR1 is LNHDA, CDR2 SQIVND (reference sequence). V lost 2 bases to trimming and J lost 8 bases; unmatched junction nucleotides: 4. The CDR3 length is 13 residues. CDR3 DNA sequence: TGTGCCAGTAGTATACAGGGGGACAGGGAAGCTTTCTTT. It is translated as CASSIQGDREAFF.

This clonotype was detected only a few times. The J gene is TRBJ2-5, the V gene TRBV20-1, with 8 positions matching TRBD1. The V gene end was trimmed by 6 bases and the J gene end by 5 bases; junction bases not matched to a gene: 5. The germline gives CDR1 DFQATT, CDR2 SNEGSKA (reference sequence). CDR3 size: 12 residues. CDR3 amino acids: CSAAGGAETQYF. The CDR3 DNA is TGCAGTGCGGCAGGGGGCGCGGAGACCCAGTACTTC.

This clonotype was seen at least ten times. The chain joins TRBV12-3 or TRBV12-4 to TRBJ2-5, with TRBD1 matching over 12 bases. CDR3 length: 15 residues. With V trimmed by 5 bases and J by 4 bases, 5 bases remained unmatched. The CDR3 sequence: CASSPGTGGVETQYF. The CDR3 nucleotides read TGTGCCAGCAGTCCCGGGACAGGGGGCGTAGAGACCCAGTACTTC.

This clonotype has a count of ten or more. V is TRBV12-3 or TRBV12-4 and J is TRBJ2-2; 8 bases fit TRBD2. This CDR3 has 15 amino acids. J was trimmed by 1 base and V by 6 bases; bases with no gene match: 4. The CDR3 sequence is CASRRGRLNTGELFF. Written as DNA, the CDR3 is TGTGCCAGCAGACGCGGGAGGTTGAACACCGGGGAGCTGTTTTTT.